This entry lists 13 T cell receptor beta chains sequenced from one sample in a study of blood T cell repertoires in COVID-19. This table comes from immunoSEQ multiplex PCR, and its TCRdb copy is limited to in-frame clones, with some not included. The table lists about 150,000 clones, 70% to 90% of them singletons. The sample comprised peripheral blood. These receptors were collected from a woman aged 55-69 years with COVID-19, enrolled during active disease.

This chain joins TRBV11-1 and TRBJ1-1; TRBD1 is a possible D gene (6 bases). V was clipped by 5 bases and J by 0 bases, with 13 bases between them. Germline CDR1 is SGHAT and CDR2 is FQDESV (reference sequence). The CDR3 extends over 15 amino acids. The CDR3 loop reads CASSASQGMNTEAFF. The CDR3 bases are TGTGCCAGCAGCGCCAGCCAGGGGATGAACACTGAAGCTTTCTTT.

DNA of the CDR3: TGTGCTCTGGGGGGACAGTCCTACAATGAGCAGTTCTTC. Amino acid sequence: CALGGQSYNEQFF. The chain links TRBV15 to TRBJ2-1, with D maybe TRBD1 (7 bases). CDR3 length: 13 amino acids. Germline values: CDR1 LNHNV, CDR2 YYDKDF (reference sequence).

This chain connects TRBV5-4 to TRBJ1-3; TRBD1 matches at 7 bases. Germline V gene sequence: CDR1 SGHNT, CDR2 YYREEE (reference sequence). The CDR3 loop spans 15 amino acids. With V trimmed by 4 bases and J by 6 bases, 10 bases remained unmatched. CDR3 amino acids: CASSTTGAKENTIYF. In nucleotides, the CDR3 is TGTGCCAGCAGCACCACAGGGGCCAAGGAAAACACCATATATTTT.

The chain is built from TRBV12-3 or TRBV12-4 and TRBJ1-2; D is perhaps TRBD1 (5 bases). V was pared by 3 bases and J by 3 bases, with 8 bases between. The CDR3 spans 13 residues. The CDR3 DNA follows: TGTGCCAGCAGTTTGTCAGGGTACTATGGCTACACCTTC. This sequence encodes CASSLSGYYGYTF.

The chain carries TRBV19 and TRBJ2-2; TRBD1 aligns across 7 bases. CDR1 LNHDA and CDR2 SQIVND come from the germline V gene (reference sequence). The J segment lost 2 bases and the V segment lost 5 bases, leaving 5 bases of the junction unmatched. This CDR3 is built from 15 residues. CDR3: CASSPRTGNTGELFF. The CDR3 region has the DNA TGTGCCAGTAGTCCGCGGACAGGTAACACCGGGGAGCTGTTTTTT.

This sequence joins TRBV12-3 or TRBV12-4 and TRBJ1-1; possible D gene TRBD1, 6 bases. V was cut by 3 bases and J by 7 bases, with 12 bases left in between. This CDR3 has 13 amino acids. Written as DNA, the CDR3 is TGTGCCAGCAGTTTGCGCAGGGGAGTTGAAGCTTTCTTT. Protein sequence: CASSLRRGVEAFF.

The chain carries TRBV6-4 and TRBJ1-5, with D hard to call. The CDR3 sequence is 12 residues long. Trimming removed 2 bases from V and 9 bases from J, with 8 bases in between. Germline assignment: CDR1 MRHNA and CDR2 SNTAGT. The DNA for the CDR3 is TGTGCCAGCAGTGACGTCCCGTGGCCCCAGCATTTT. Translating it yields CASSDVPWPQHF.

The chain combines TRBV29-1 with TRBJ2-1, with 9 bases aligning to TRBD2. Germline V gene lookup returns CDR1 SQVTM and CDR2 ANQGSEA. The junction had 8 bases not matched to a gene; V was cut back by 6 bases and J by 8 bases. This CDR3 region has 13 residues. CDR3 nucleotide sequence: TGCAGCGTCTTAGCGGGAGAAGGCTATGAGCAGTTCTTC. Its translation is CSVLAGEGYEQFF.

The J gene is TRBJ1-6, the V gene TRBV19; 8 nucleotides match TRBD1. This CDR3 is built from 17 residues. Looked up from germline, CDR1 is LNHDA and CDR2 is SQIVND (reference sequence). V trimming: 5 bases; J trimming: 1 base; junction bases outside the gene matches: 7. CDR3: CASSRTGKWSYNSPLHF. In DNA form, the CDR3 reads TGTGCCAGTAGTCGGACAGGGAAATGGTCCTATAATTCACCCCTCCACTTT. Based on the CDR3 plus reference TRBV19 and TRBJ1-6, the full variable domain is DGGITQSPKYLFRKEGQNVTLSCEQNLNHDAMYWYRQDPGQGLRLIYYSQIVNDFQKGDIAEGYSVSREKKESFPLTVTSAQKNPTAFYLCASSRTGKWSYNSPLHFGNGTRLTVT.

V usage is TRBV12-3 or TRBV12-4 and J usage is TRBJ2-7, with a possible D match to TRBD1 (6 bases). This CDR3 is 13 amino acids long. The V end lost 5 bases, the J end lost 5 bases, and 13 bases lay between the germline ends. The CDR3 coding sequence is TGTGCCAGCAGTCGGACAGCCCGACACGAGCAGTACTTC. Its translation: CASSRTARHEQYF.

V and J are TRBV19 and TRBJ1-5, with 12 bases aligning to TRBD1. The V segment lost 8 bases and the J segment 5 bases; nucleotides outside the gene matches: 4. The CDR3 loop spans 14 amino acids. Germline CDR1 reads LNHDA; CDR2 reads SQIVND (reference sequence). CDR3 loop: CASGDRGPYQPQHF. CDR3 sequence (DNA): TGTGCCAGTGGGGACAGGGGGCCTTATCAGCCCCAGCATTTT. Full variable domain (remainder filled in from reference TRBV19 and TRBJ1-5): DGGITQSPKYLFRKEGQNVTLSCEQNLNHDAMYWYRQDPGQGLRLIYYSQIVNDFQKGDIAEGYSVSREKKESFPLTVTSAQKNPTAFYLCASGDRGPYQPQHFGDGTRLSIL.

The rearrangement uses TRBV2 and TRBJ1-1, with TRBD1 matching 12 bases. V was pared by 6 bases and J by 7 bases, with 6 bases of the junction left unmatched. Germline values: CDR1 SNHLY, CDR2 FYNNEI. This CDR3 region has 14 residues. Here the CDR3 DNA reads TGTGCCAGCAGGCCGGGACAGGGGGCTGGTGAAGCTTTCTTT. Its protein product is CASRPGQGAGEAFF.

This rearrangement joins TRBV18 to TRBJ2-5, with TRBD1 identical over 8 bases. Germline values: CDR1 KGHSH, CDR2 LQKENI. The CDR3 extends over 18 amino acids. The V and J ends lost 2 bases and 1 base, in that order; junction bases with no gene match: 12. CDR3 amino acids: CASSPGSTGVGPQETQYF. The CDR3 nucleotides are TGTGCCAGCTCACCAGGATCGACAGGGGTTGGGCCCCAAGAGACCCAGTACTTC.